These T cell receptor beta chains were read from a single sample in a study of T cells in Graves' hyperthyroidism and ophthalmopathy. TCRdb redid the calling of the multiplex PCR reads with MiXCR, one entry per CDR3 protein. The sample carries approximately 430,000 distinct CDR3 sequences, around 15% recorded once. The sequenced sample consisted of blood. Source of these receptors: a young man with Graves' ophthalmopathy. The CDR3 runs from the conserved cysteine through the conserved F or W. The D gene is left open where the match is weak. Clone size is not always given. Where it is, it says once, few, many or a class for expanded clones.

d_gene: .
abundance: many
v_gene: TRBV7-2
j_gene: TRBJ2-7
CDR3aa: CASSPGRSSYEQYF
CDR3nt: TGTGCCAGCAGCCCGGGACGGAGCTCCTACGAGCAGTACTTC

d_gene: .
abundance: few
v_gene: TRBV6-1
j_gene: TRBJ1-2
CDR3aa: CASSTPSRGTYGYTF
CDR3nt: TGTGCCAGCAGCACCCCATCGCGGGGCACGTATGGCTACACCTTC

d_gene: .
abundance: few
v_gene: TRBV6-5
j_gene: TRBJ1-4
CDR3aa: CASSYDRQLATNEKLFF
CDR3nt: TGTGCCAGCAGTTACGATAGACAGCTAGCAACTAATGAAAAACTGTTTTTT

d_gene: .
abundance: .
v_gene: TRBV6-1
j_gene: TRBJ1-3
CDR3aa: CASSEYPAEGNTIYF
CDR3nt: TGTGCCAGCAGTGAATACCCAGCGGAAGGAAACACCATATATTTT

d_gene: TRBD2
abundance: many
v_gene: TRBV10-3
j_gene: TRBJ2-1
CDR3aa: CAISATSGSVNEQFF
CDR3nt: TGTGCCATCAGCGCTACTAGCGGGAGTGTCAATGAGCAGTTCTTC

d_gene: .
abundance: .
v_gene: TRBV15
j_gene: TRBJ2-3
CDR3aa: CATSRFDLSLPDTQYF
CDR3nt: TGTGCCACCAGCAGATTCGACCTCTCCCTCCCAGATACGCAGTATTTT

d_gene: TRBD2
abundance: few
v_gene: TRBV4-2
j_gene: TRBJ2-7
CDR3aa: CASSQGEGSYEQYF
CDR3nt: TGTGCCAGCAGCCAAGGGGAGGGTTCCTACGAGCAGTACTTC

d_gene: .
abundance: few
v_gene: TRBV29-1
j_gene: TRBJ1-2
CDR3aa: CSALQGHNYGYTF
CDR3nt: TGCAGCGCCTTACAGGGACATAACTATGGCTACACCTTC

d_gene: TRBD2
abundance: .
v_gene: TRBV4-2
j_gene: TRBJ2-5
CDR3aa: CASSQDAGGLGTQYF
CDR3nt: TGTGCCAGCAGCCAAGATGCGGGAGGGCTTGGGACCCAGTACTTC

d_gene: .
abundance: few
v_gene: TRBV15
j_gene: TRBJ1-5
CDR3aa: CATSSRGPQHF
CDR3nt: TGTGCCACCAGCAGCAGGGGTCCCCAGCATTTT

d_gene: .
abundance: few
v_gene: TRBV4-2
j_gene: TRBJ2-1
CDR3aa: CASSPLSAVNEQFF
CDR3nt: TGTGCCAGCAGCCCCTTAAGCGCCGTCAATGAGCAGTTCTTC